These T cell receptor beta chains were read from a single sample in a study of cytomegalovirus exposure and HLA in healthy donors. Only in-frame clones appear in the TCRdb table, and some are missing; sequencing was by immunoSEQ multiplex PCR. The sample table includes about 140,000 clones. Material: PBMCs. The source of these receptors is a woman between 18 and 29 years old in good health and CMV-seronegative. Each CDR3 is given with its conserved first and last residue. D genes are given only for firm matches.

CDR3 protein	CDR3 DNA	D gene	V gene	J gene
CASQTRGVTSRDNEQFF	TGTGCCAGCCAAACGAGGGGTGTTACTAGCAGGGACAATGAGCAGTTCTTC	-	TRBV7-8	TRBJ2-1
CASSYTNEQFF	TGTGCCAGCAGTTACACGAATGAGCAGTTCTTC	-	TRBV2	TRBJ2-1
CASSYGGTSGQETQYF	TGTGCCAGCAGTTACGGGGGGACTAGCGGACAAGAGACCCAGTACTTC	TRBD2	TRBV6-5	TRBJ2-5
CASSLGSGSYNEQFF	TGCGCCAGCAGCTTGGGAAGCGGCTCCTACAATGAGCAGTTCTTC	-	TRBV5-1	TRBJ2-1
CASSERKTGTSGAGRDTQYF	TGTGCCAGCAGTGAAAGGAAAACCGGGACTAGCGGGGCGGGTCGGGATACGCAGTATTTT	TRBD2	TRBV6-1	TRBJ2-3
CASSSAGTSGDTQYF	TGTGCCAGCAGCTCAGCCGGGACTAGCGGCGATACGCAGTATTTT	TRBD2	TRBV5-8	TRBJ2-3
CASSGEGLAGGYNEQFF	TGTGCCAGCAGCGGCGAAGGCCTAGCGGGAGGTTACAATGAGCAGTTCTTC	TRBD2	TRBV9	TRBJ2-1
CASAAGSQETQYF	TGTGCCAGCGCGGCGGGGTCCCAAGAGACCCAGTACTTC	-	TRBV5-4	TRBJ2-5
CASSLDLGRGTEAFF	TGTGCCAGCAGCTTAGATTTGGGAAGGGGCACTGAAGCTTTCTTT	-	TRBV7-2	TRBJ1-1
CASSLTVNTEAFF	TGTGCCAGCAGTTTGACAGTGAACACTGAAGCTTTCTTT	-	TRBV27	TRBJ1-1
CASSFFPASTGSSYEQYF	TGTGCCAGCAGCTTTTTTCCCGCCTCGACGGGAAGCTCCTACGAGCAGTACTTC	-	TRBV5-6	TRBJ2-7
CASSLLEQGTQYF	TGTGCCAGCAGCTTGTTGGAGCAGGGTACGCAGTATTTT	-	TRBV11-2	TRBJ2-3
CASTQDRGDQPQHF	TGCGCCAGCACTCAGGACAGGGGGGATCAGCCCCAGCATTTT	TRBD1	TRBV10-2	TRBJ1-5
CASVYSTSGDNNEQFF	TGTGCTAGTGTCTACTCAACTAGCGGGGACAACAATGAGCAGTTCTTC	TRBD2	TRBV12-5	TRBJ2-1
CASSYRQNFNYGYTF	TGTGCCAGCAGTTACCGACAAAATTTTAACTATGGCTACACCTTC	-	TRBV6-5	TRBJ1-2
CATVREYQTGISLQETQYF	TGCGCCACCGTCCGAGAATACCAAACAGGAATAAGTTTGCAAGAGACCCAGTACTTC	-	TRBV10-1	TRBJ2-5
CSVVNGENYGYTF	TGCAGCGTTGTGAATGGGGAGAACTATGGCTACACCTTC	-	TRBV29-1	TRBJ1-2
CASTRLDRAEAFF	TGTGCCAGCACCAGGTTAGACAGGGCTGAAGCTTTCTTT	TRBD1	TRBV6-5	TRBJ1-1
CASSVATGGSGANVLTF	TGTGCCAGCAGCGTAGCTACAGGGGGCTCTGGGGCCAACGTCCTGACTTTC	TRBD1	TRBV9	TRBJ2-6
CASSLAVLAGQETQYF	TGCGCCAGCAGCTTGGCCGTTCTAGCGGGCCAAGAGACCCAGTACTTC	TRBD2	TRBV5-1	TRBJ2-5
CASSNRVVEEKLFF	TGTGCCAGCAGCAACAGGGTGGTCGAGGAAAAACTGTTTTTT	-	TRBV25-1	TRBJ1-4
CASIHQTSGRADTQYF	TGTGCCAGCATTCATCAGACTAGCGGGAGAGCAGATACGCAGTATTTT	TRBD2	TRBV28	TRBJ2-3
CASSEQKPSNQPQHF	TGTGCCAGCAGCGAACAGAAACCTAGCAATCAGCCCCAGCATTTT	-	TRBV21-1	TRBJ1-5